This T cell receptor (beta chain) originates from a study of T cell repertoires in cytomegalovirus infection (dated by TCRdb to between 2018 and 2021). Looking at the study overall: Donor HLA type was relevant to the analysis, as public TCR beta signatures indicated carriage of CMV infection together with the matching HLA type.

This clonotype has more than one count but fewer than ten. The antigen it recognizes is unknown. Base qualities are not at hand, and no much larger clone is one base apart. The instrument was an Illumina HiSeq 1500. The public reads were run again by TCRdb, first through fastp at Q25 and then through MiXCR, and only productive beta chains were kept. Rows with a matching CDR3 protein are joined into one entry that keeps the most common DNA and genes. In all, the sample holds hundreds of thousands of distinct CDR3 sequences, and approximately 24% of those were seen once. The ten most abundant clones make up roughly 8% of the sample. Here is what the overall study found, with its caveats: The ex vivo response was dominated by HLA-C-restricted CMV-specific TCR beta clonotypes, which also provided the single most frequent clonotype in two of eight donors. Cumulative frequency of public TCR beta family members discriminated carriers of CMV infection plus the relevant HLA type in this cohort and an independent approximately 370-donor cohort.

The germline ends are 20 bases apart after V is trimmed by 8 bases and J by 12 bases. CDR1 WSHSY and CDR2 SAAADI were looked up in the germline V gene. The CDR3 holds 13 amino acids from the cysteine to the phenylalanine. Only CDR3 DNA remains: 39 bases, in frame from the first base. The V and J segments used are TRBV10-2 and TRBJ2-1; a tentative D match to TRBD2 spans 5 bases. The TCR originated in a human donor in good health (CMV status not recorded). Some clones in this sample may be carry-over from other donors' samples. Sequencing used CD8+ T cells from PBMCs. The CDR3 region: CASGVDYLNGQFF. The nucleotide sequence is TGCGCCAGCGGGGTTGACTACCTTAACGGGCAGTTCTTC.